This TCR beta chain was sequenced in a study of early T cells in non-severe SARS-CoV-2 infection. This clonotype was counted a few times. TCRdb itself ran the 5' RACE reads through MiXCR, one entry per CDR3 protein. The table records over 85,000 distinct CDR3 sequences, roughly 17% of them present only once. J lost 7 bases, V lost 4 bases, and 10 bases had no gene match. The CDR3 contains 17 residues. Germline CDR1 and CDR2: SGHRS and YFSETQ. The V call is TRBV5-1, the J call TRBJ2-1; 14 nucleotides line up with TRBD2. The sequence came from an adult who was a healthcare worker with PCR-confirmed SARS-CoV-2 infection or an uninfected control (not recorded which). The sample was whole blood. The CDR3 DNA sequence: TGCGCCAGCAGCCCGGGGACTAGCGGGAGTTTACGAAATGAGCAGTTCTTC. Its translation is CASSPGTSGSLRNEQFF.